A selection of T cell receptor beta chains follows, all from one sample in a study of tumor and adjacent non-tumor tissue in lung cancer. Each CDR3 protein gets one entry after TCRdb re-called the multiplex PCR reads with MiXCR. The sample consists of about 86,000 distinct CDR3 sequences, more than 65% of them appearing once. Sequencing used distant non-tumor lung tissue. These receptors all come from a woman aged 50 to 60 with non-small cell lung cancer. CDR3s include the opening cysteine and the closing phenylalanine or tryptophan. A D gene is named only where the DNA matches it firmly. The size of a clone is reported for some rows only, either as once, few or many, or as a class for expanded clones.

>TRBV4-1|NA|once|15|TRBJ2-7
TGCGCCAGCAGACAAGATGTGAGGAGCTCCTACGAGCAGTACTTC
CASRQDVRSSYEQYF
>TRBV25-1|NA|NA|15|TRBJ1-1
TGTGTCAGCAGTGATGGGACATCCATGAACACTGAAGCCTTCTTT
CVSSDGTSMNTEAFF
>TRBV4-1|TRBD2|NA|15|TRBJ2-1
TGCGCCAGCAACCAACCCACTAGCGGAGGGGCTGTGCAGTTCTTC
CASNQPTSGGAVQFF
>TRBV11-2|NA|NA|13|TRBJ2-7
TGTGCCAGCACCCGTGAATTGGGCTCCGAACAGTACTTC
CASTRELGSEQYF
>TRBV11-2|NA|once|17|TRBJ2-1
TGTGTCAGCATCTTAGTTGGGACCCCATTCGCCTACAATGAGCAGTTCTTC
CVSILVGTPFAYNEQFF
>TRBV29-1|TRBD1|NA|11|TRBJ2-5
TGCAGCACCAGACAGGGGGAGTCCCAGTATTTC
CSTRQGESQYF
>TRBV6-2/TRBV6-3|NA|NA|15|TRBJ2-3
TGCGCCAGCAGTTACAGTTCCGGGGACACAGATACGCAGTATTTT
CASSYSSGDTDTQYF
>TRBV6-1|TRBD1|many|13|TRBJ2-3
TGTGCCAGCCGGACAGGGTCGGGGGATACGCAGTATTTT
CASRTGSGDTQYF
>TRBV30|NA|NA|12|TRBJ2-7
TGTGCCTCGGGCGATCGGGGGTACGAGCAGTACTTC
CASGDRGYEQYF
>TRBV12-3/TRBV12-4|TRBD1|NA|12|TRBJ2-7
TGTGCCAACAGGGGACCGGCCTACGAGAAGTACTTC
CANRGPAYEKYF
>TRBV28|NA|NA|15|TRBJ2-5
TGTGCCAAGAGTCTCCAGGCTAACACGAGAGAGACCCAGTACTTC
CAKSLQANTRETQYF
>TRBV6-1|NA|once|14|TRBJ2-5
TGTGCCAACACCGAAAGGGGGTTGAGGGAGACCCAGTACTTC
CANTERGLRETQYF
>TRBV11-2|TRBD1|NA|15|TRBJ2-7
TGTACCAGCAGCACAGTGACAGGGCGCACCTACGAGCAGTATTTC
CTSSTVTGRTYEQYF
>TRBV6-1|NA|many|14|TRBJ1-2
TGTGCCAGCAGTGAATCGATGGGCGAAGGGGGCTACACCTTC
CASSESMGEGGYTF
>TRBV28|NA|many|12|TRBJ1-2
TGTGCCAGCAGTCCTTCCACGGGTGGCTACACCTTC
CASSPSTGGYTF
>TRBV29-1|NA|NA|17|TRBJ2-1
TGCGGCGTTGAAGATCTAGCGTGGTGGACCTCCTACAATGAGCAGTTCTTC
CGVEDLAWWTSYNEQFF
>TRBV29-1|TRBD1|NA|16|TRBJ1-3
TGCAGCGTTGAATGCCCAAGCAGGGACAGCGGAAACACCATATATTTT
CSVECPSRDSGNTIYF
>TRBV7-8|NA|NA|14|TRBJ1-2
TGTGCCTGCAGCTTAGCGTCGATGGGCTATGGCTACACGTTC
CACSLASMGYGYTF
>TRBV11-3|TRBD2|NA|16|TRBJ2-1
TGTACCAGCAGCGAGACTAGCGGGAGTACATACAATGAGCAGTTCTTC
CTSSETSGSTYNEQFF
>TRBV5-1|NA|few|12|TRBJ2-2
TGCGCCAGCAGCGTGGAGGCCTGGGAGCTGTTTTTT
CASSVEAWELFF
>TRBV6-6|NA|NA|12|TRBJ2-3
TGTGCCGGCTGTTACGTTCTGGATACGCAGTATTTT
CAGCYVLDTQYF
>TRBV6-5|NA|NA|14|TRBJ1-4
TGTGACAGTAGACGCATTGCAACTAATGAAAAACTGTTTTTT
CDSRRIATNEKLFF
>TRBV10-1|NA|NA|15|TRBJ2-3
TGCGCCAGCAGAGTGACGATCGGAAGCACAGATACGCAGTATTTT
CASRVTIGSTDTQYF
>TRBV6-1|TRBD2|NA|15|TRBJ2-7
TGTGCCAACAGGCTAAAACTAGCGGGAGGGCCACAATCGGACTTC
CANRLKLAGGPQSDF
>TRBV4-1|NA|NA|15|TRBJ2-5
TGCGCCAGCAGCCAACAGGGGGGGAGTCAAGAGACCCAGTACTTC
CASSQQGGSQETQYF
>TRBV6-2/TRBV6-3|NA|NA|13|TRBJ2-1
TGTGCCAGCAGCTCAGACGGGTACATTGAACAGTTCTTC
CASSSDGYIEQFF
>TRBV11-2|TRBD1|NA|15|TRBJ2-3
TGTGCCAGCAGCTTAGAACCCACAGGGGACCATATGCAGTATTTT
CASSLEPTGDHMQYF